A single sample gave rise to the 32 T cell receptor beta chains below, sequenced in a study of cytomegalovirus exposure and HLA in healthy donors (dated by TCRdb to the late 2010s). The method behind the library was the immunoSEQ multiplex PCR assay. The multiplex PCR relied on a mix of 60 forward primers for TCR Vbeta segments and 13 reverse primers for TCR Jbeta segments. Drawn from immuneACCESS, this table holds only the in-frame rearrangements with V and J called that TCRdb kept. Clones are partly lost; checked studies trace under half to an unresolved V gene and leave the rest unexplained. A total of around 54,000 clones appear in this sample, roughly 80% of them only once. More than 7% of the sample is in the top ten clones. Sequencing was done on a sample of PBMCs. The receptors here all came from a man younger than 45 in good health and CMV-seropositive.

The chain combines TRBV28 with TRBJ1-5, with no clear D. Trimming cost V 8 bases and J 3 bases, with 11 bases left between them. Per germline, CDR1 MDHEN and CDR2 SYDVKM. This CDR3 contains 13 residues. CDR3 nucleotide sequence: TGTGCCAGCTTTTCGGGGTACAATCAGCCCCAGCATTTT. Residues: CASFSGYNQPQHF.

V gene TRBV30 combines with J gene TRBJ2-2; 8 bases align to TRBD1. This CDR3 has 15 residues. V lost 0 bases to trimming and J lost 7 bases; unmatched junction nucleotides: 7. CDR1 and CDR2 (germline): GTSNPN, SVGIG (reference sequence). CDR3 sequence: CAWSVWTGYGGELFF. The CDR3, as DNA: TGTGCCTGGAGTGTCTGGACAGGGTATGGCGGGGAGCTGTTTTTT.

The rearrangement links TRBV5-1 to TRBJ1-6; maybe TRBD1 (5 bases). CDR3 length: 16 amino acids. The V gene lost 0 bases and the J gene lost 7 bases, with 14 bases spanning the gap. The V gene's germline CDR1 is SGHRS and CDR2 YFSETQ. CDR3 residues: CASSLGGVGNNSPLHF. In nucleotides, the CDR3 is TGCGCCAGCAGCTTGGGGGGGGTAGGGAACAATTCACCCCTCCACTTT.

V gene TRBV30 combines with J gene TRBJ2-5; tentative D call: TRBD1 (6 bases). Germline lookup yields CDR1 GTSNPN and CDR2 SVGIG (reference sequence). The CDR3 totals 14 residues. The germline V and J ends were trimmed by 3 bases and 6 bases, with 17 bases remaining between them. Here the CDR3 reads CAWRVGTQAQTQYF. CDR3 sequence (DNA): TGTGCCTGGAGAGTGGGGACACAAGCGCAGACCCAGTACTTC.

The chain couples TRBV4-1 to TRBJ2-7; 9 nucleotides line up with TRBD2. CDR3 length equals 19 residues. The V gene's germline CDR1 is MGHRA and CDR2 YSYEKL. The V segment lost 1 base and the J segment 3 bases; nucleotides outside the gene matches: 16. The CDR3 DNA reads as TGCGCCAGCAGCCAAGGGTCCCCCCCCAGGACTAGCGCCTTCTACGAGCAGTACTTC. It yields the protein CASSQGSPPRTSAFYEQYF.

V usage is TRBV2 and J usage is TRBJ2-4; D perhaps matches TRBD1 (6 bases). V was shortened by 7 bases and J by 6 bases, with 13 bases between the two germline ends. This CDR3 spans 13 amino acids. CDR1 is SNHLY and CDR2 is FYNNEI in the germline V gene. CDR3 in amino acids: CASNIEGGNIQYF. The CDR3 nucleotides read TGTGCCAGCAACATTGAAGGGGGAAACATTCAGTACTTC. Full variable domain (outside the CDR3, taken from reference TRBV2 and TRBJ2-4): EPEVTQTPSHQVTQMGQEVILRCVPISNHLYFYWYRQILGQKVEFLVSFYNNEISEKSEIFDDQFSVERPDGSNFTLKIRSTKLEDSAMYFCASNIEGGNIQYFGAGTRLSVL.

The chain carries TRBV5-3 and TRBJ1-6; no definite D call. TRBV5-3 is labeled an ORF, and its function is uncertain. This CDR3 is 10 amino acids long. The V and J ends lost 10 bases and 10 bases respectively, with 9 bases between them. CDR3 loop: CAPSGSPLHF. The CDR3 DNA reads as TGTGCCCCTAGCGGCTCACCCCTCCACTTT.

The chain employs TRBV18 and TRBJ1-3; TRBD1 matches at 7 bases. J was trimmed by 2 bases and V by 6 bases; bases with no gene match: 13. The CDR3 is 17 residues long. Germline CDR1 KGHSH, CDR2 LQKENI. CDR3 nucleotide sequence: TGTGCCAGCTCGCCCAACCGGGACAGAAGACCTGGAAACACCATATATTTT. This sequence encodes CASSPNRDRRPGNTIYF. The full variable domain, its missing parts supplied by reference TRBV18 and TRBJ1-3, is NAGVMQNPRHLVRRRGQEARLRCSPMKGHSHVYWYRQLPEEGLKFMVYLQKENIIDESGMPKERFSAEFPKEGPSILRIQQVVRGDSAAYFCASSPNRDRRPGNTIYFGEGSWLTVV.

The chain is built from TRBV29-1 and TRBJ1-4, with D possibly being TRBD1 (5 bases). The CDR3 has 12 amino acids. Germline values: CDR1 SQVTM, CDR2 ANQGSEA. The germline V and J ends were trimmed by 6 bases and 6 bases, with 11 bases remaining between them. The CDR3 sequence is CSVSQGHEKLFF. The CDR3, as DNA: TGCAGCGTGAGTCAGGGTCATGAAAAACTGTTTTTT.

This sequence joins TRBV15 and TRBJ2-7, with a possible D match to TRBD1 (6 bases). The germline gives CDR1 LNHNV, CDR2 YYDKDF (reference sequence). The CDR3 is made up of 14 amino acids. Trimming took 1 base from V and 5 from J, leaving 12 bases between them. CDR3 region: CATSRGQESDEQYF. In DNA form, the CDR3 reads TGTGCCACCAGCAGAGGACAGGAGAGCGACGAGCAGTACTTC.

The chain links TRBV5-1 to TRBJ2-5, with 7 bases fitting TRBD1. This CDR3 region has 14 residues. Germline CDR1 is SGHRS and CDR2 is YFSETQ. The V and J ends lost 1 base and 2 bases, in that order; junction bases with no gene match: 2. DNA of the CDR3: TGCGCCAGCAGCTTGACAGGGGCGCAAGAGACCCAGTACTTC. Translated, it gives CASSLTGAQETQYF.

The V call is TRBV30, the J call TRBJ1-4; no definite D call. The CDR3 has 14 residues. Trimming pared 4 bases from V and 0 bases from J, leaving 9 bases between. Germline V gene lookup returns CDR1 GTSNPN and CDR2 SVGIG (reference sequence). The CDR3 reads CAWTEDSTNEKLFF. The CDR3, as DNA: TGTGCCTGGACAGAAGACTCAACTAATGAAAAACTGTTTTTT.

Only a few counts were recorded for this clone. J is TRBJ2-3 and V is TRBV9; 8 nucleotides line up with TRBD2. The V gene end was trimmed by 0 bases and the J gene end by 4 bases; junction bases not matched to a gene: 7. Germline CDR1 and CDR2: SGDLS and YYNGEE. This CDR3 is 16 amino acids long. CDR3 region: CASSVGGGGFADTQYF. The DNA for the CDR3 is TGTGCCAGCAGCGTAGGGGGCGGGGGGTTCGCAGATACGCAGTATTTT.

This chain connects TRBV6-1 to TRBJ1-5, with TRBD1 as a possible D gene (6 bases). CDR1 and CDR2 from the germline V gene are MNHNS and SASEGT. V lost 0 bases and J lost 3, with 9 bases in between. The CDR3 covers 15 residues. As DNA, the CDR3 is TGTGCCAGCAGTGAAGCGTGGACAGTCAATCAGCCCCAGCATTTT. It is translated as CASSEAWTVNQPQHF.

The chain couples TRBV4-1 to TRBJ2-5; 8 nucleotides agree with TRBD2. The ends lost 2 bases at V and 5 bases at J; junction bases unmatched: 7. Germline assignment: CDR1 MGHRA and CDR2 YSYEKL. The CDR3 has 15 amino acids. The CDR3 spells CASSQSSGLSETQYF. The CDR3 nucleotides are TGCGCCAGCAGCCAATCTAGCGGGCTCAGTGAGACCCAGTACTTC.

A few counts support this clone. This rearrangement joins TRBV27 to TRBJ2-1; 11 bases agree with TRBD1. CDR1 and CDR2 from the germline V gene are MNHEY and SMNVEV (reference sequence). This CDR3 is built from 15 residues. V lost 5 bases to trimming and J lost 4 bases; unmatched junction nucleotides: 4. The CDR3 nucleotides read TGTGCCAGCAGTCCAGGGACAGGGGGTTACAATGAGCAGTTCTTC. Its translation is CASSPGTGGYNEQFF.

The chain recombines TRBV28 with TRBJ2-2, with a tentative D call TRBD1 (6 bases). V lost 5 bases, J lost 0 bases, and 13 bases lay in between. This CDR3 is built from 16 residues. CDR1 and CDR2 from the germline V gene are MDHEN and SYDVKM. CDR3 coding DNA: TGTGCCAGCAGTCGTACCGGGACAACGAACACCGGGGAGCTGTTTTTT. This sequence encodes CASSRTGTTNTGELFF.

Note on this clone: Other nucleotide sequences from this sample produce the same CDR3. The V gene is TRBV29-1, the J gene TRBJ1-2, with 9 bases that match TRBD1. This CDR3 comprises 12 residues. In germline, CDR1 is SQVTM, CDR2 ANQGSEA. Trimming cost V 3 bases and J 5 bases; bases outside gene matches: 1. Here the CDR3 DNA reads TGCAGCGTTGAGACAGGGGGGTATGGCTACACCTTC. Its protein product is CSVETGGYGYTF.

CDR3 in amino acids: CASSEALAGDNEQFF. The CDR3, as DNA: TGTGCCAGCAGTGAAGCGCTGGCAGGGGACAATGAGCAGTTCTTC. This sequence joins TRBV6-1 and TRBJ2-1; D perhaps matches TRBD1 (6 bases). The germline CDR1 and CDR2 sequences are MNHNS and SASEGT. The CDR3 runs to 15 residues. Deletions cut 0 bases from V and 5 bases from J, with 11 bases between.

The chain links TRBV4-1 to TRBJ2-3; TRBD2 might be the D (5 bases). Trimming removed 0 bases at V and 6 bases at J, with 13 bases between. The germline CDR1 and CDR2 sequences are MGHRA and YSYEKL. The CDR3 totals 15 residues. The CDR3 loop reads CASSQDGGFGDTQYF. The CDR3 DNA reads as TGCGCCAGCAGCCAAGATGGCGGGTTCGGGGATACGCAGTATTTT.

The rearrangement links TRBV6-1 to TRBJ2-7, with 10 bases aligning to TRBD2. Trimming cost V 8 bases and J 5 bases; bases outside gene matches: 9. CDR3 length: 14 amino acids. The germline gives CDR1 MNHNS, CDR2 SASEGT. The CDR3 DNA sequence: TGTGCCAGCCATAGCGGGGGGATTATCAACGAGCAGTACTTC. Translation: CASHSGGIINEQYF.

The chain carries TRBV25-1 and TRBJ2-2, with D perhaps matching TRBD1 (6 bases). This CDR3 has 15 residues. CDR1 and CDR2 from the germline V gene are MGHDK and SYGVNS. The V end was cut by 8 bases, the J end by 2 bases, with 15 bases between. DNA for the CDR3: TGTGCCAGCGGACCCGGGACAAAAAACACCGGGGAGCTGTTTTTT. Its protein is CASGPGTKNTGELFF.

This chain joins TRBV19 and TRBJ1-5, with a possible D match to TRBD1 (5 bases). The CDR3 has 14 residues. Germline CDR1 LNHDA, CDR2 SQIVND (reference sequence). V lost 6 bases and J 6 bases, leaving 15 bases between the germline ends. The DNA for the CDR3 is TGTGCCAGTAGGTCCGGGGGAGCAGGTCAGCCCCAGCATTTT. Amino acids: CASRSGGAGQPQHF. The complete variable domain, with remaining parts taken from reference TRBV19 and TRBJ1-5, reads DGGITQSPKYLFRKEGQNVTLSCEQNLNHDAMYWYRQDPGQGLRLIYYSQIVNDFQKGDIAEGYSVSREKKESFPLTVTSAQKNPTAFYLCASRSGGAGQPQHFGDGTRLSIL.

This chain uses TRBV9 with TRBJ2-2, with TRBD2 as a possible D gene (5 bases). Germline loops: CDR1 SGDLS, CDR2 YYNGEE. This CDR3 contains 14 residues. V lost 0 bases to trimming and J lost 5 bases, with 8 bases between them. CDR3 residues: CASSVGGSTGELFF. In DNA, the CDR3 is TGTGCCAGCAGCGTAGGTGGGAGTACCGGGGAGCTGTTTTTT.

This chain links TRBV5-1 with TRBJ2-7; TRBD1 might be the D (6 bases). The V gene lost 1 base and the J gene lost 2 bases, with 7 bases spanning the gap. The CDR3 sequence is 13 residues long. The germline gives CDR1 SGHRS, CDR2 YFSETQ. The DNA of the CDR3 is TGCGCCAGCAGCTTGTCAGGGGCCTACGAGCAGTACTTC. It encodes CASSLSGAYEQYF.

In its sample, this clone was seen once. The rearrangement joins TRBV4-1 to TRBJ1-5; D may be TRBD1 (6 bases). V lost 2 bases to trimming and J lost 4 bases, with 9 bases between them. From germline, CDR1 is MGHRA and CDR2 YSYEKL. CDR3 size: 14 residues. CDR3 sequence: CASSQPGTNQPQHF. CDR3 DNA: TGCGCCAGCAGCCAACCGGGGACAAATCAGCCCCAGCATTTT.

This clone was observed once. V usage is TRBV5-4 and J usage is TRBJ2-1; possibly TRBD1 for D (5 bases). This CDR3 contains 13 residues. The germline V and J ends were trimmed by 3 bases and 6 bases, with 10 bases remaining between them. Germline CDR1 reads SGHNT; CDR2 reads YYREEE (reference sequence). The CDR3 region is CASSSRTSNEQFF. CDR3 nucleotide sequence: TGTGCCAGCAGCTCACGGACAAGCAATGAGCAGTTCTTC.

CDR3 nucleotides: TGTGCCAGCAGCCCCGAAGGGACTAGCGGCTCCTACGAGCAGTACTTC. It translates to CASSPEGTSGSYEQYF. This chain uses TRBV13 with TRBJ2-7, with 11 bases aligning to TRBD2. The CDR3 spans 16 residues. Germline lookup yields CDR1 PRHDT and CDR2 FYEKMQ (reference sequence). V shed 5 bases, J shed 0 bases, and the junction held 6 bases outside the gene matches.

This clone was counted a single time. J is TRBJ1-1 and V is TRBV6-5; perhaps TRBD1 as D (6 bases). The length of the CDR3 is 13 residues. CDR1 MNHEY and CDR2 SVGAGI come from the germline V gene. The V gene lost 6 bases and the J gene lost 1 base, with 9 bases spanning the gap. The CDR3 spells CASRQTGNTEAFF. CDR3 coding DNA: TGTGCCAGCAGACAGACAGGGAACACTGAAGCTTTCTTT.

The V gene is TRBV27, the J gene TRBJ1-1; D remains ambiguous. V shed 5 bases and J shed 1 base, with 11 bases lying between them. The germline V gene has CDR1 MNHEY and CDR2 SMNVEV (reference sequence). This CDR3 has 14 residues. The CDR3 region is CASSPINWNTEAFF. Here the CDR3 DNA reads TGTGCCAGCAGTCCCATCAATTGGAACACTGAAGCTTTCTTT.

This clone came up once. The CDR3 sequence: CASSSAGLAVRDNEQFF. Written as DNA, the CDR3 is TGTGCCAGCAGCTCGGCGGGACTAGCGGTTAGAGACAATGAGCAGTTCTTC. V is TRBV11-2 and J is TRBJ2-1; TRBD2 aligns across 11 bases. The CDR3 totals 17 residues. Germline CDR1 and CDR2: SGHAT and FQNNGV. V gave up 4 bases and J gave up 5 bases; unmatched junction bases: 10.

V is TRBV5-1 and J is TRBJ2-5, with D tentatively TRBD2 (6 bases). TRBJ2-7 matches the DNA end more closely, so the J call is doubtful. The CDR3 totals 13 residues. The germline CDR1 and CDR2 sequences are SGHRS and YFSETQ. The CDR3 coding sequence is TGCGCCAGCAGCGCTCAGGGAGGACACGAGCAGTACTTC. It translates to CASSAQGGHEQYF.